The 32 T cell receptor beta chains listed next were all sequenced from one sample in a study of blood T cell repertoires in COVID-19 (dated by TCRdb to the early 2020s). The receptor library was made with the immunoSEQ multiplex PCR assay. TCRdb's version of the immuneACCESS table is confined to in-frame rearrangements and falls short of the full clone set. An unresolved V gene accounts for under half of the shortfall where checked; the remainder is of unknown origin. The sample includes tens of thousands of clones, with approximately 78% observed a single time. The ten largest clones take up roughly 18% of the sample. Source material: peripheral blood. The source is an older woman with acute or convalescent COVID-19.

The chain links TRBV7-2 to TRBJ1-5; 10 positions agree with TRBD1. From germline, CDR1 is SGHTA and CDR2 FQGNSA. Trimming cost V 4 bases and J 4 bases; bases outside gene matches: 7. The CDR3 is 16 residues long. CDR3 sequence: CASSSHPGQGNQPQHF. In DNA, the CDR3 is TGTGCCAGCAGCTCGCACCCGGGACAGGGGAATCAGCCCCAGCATTTT.

The chain combines TRBV5-1 with TRBJ1-6; TRBD1 might be the D (5 bases). The CDR3 is 15 amino acids. V was trimmed by 3 bases and J by 7 bases, leaving 14 bases between them. Germline lookup yields CDR1 SGHRS and CDR2 YFSETQ. The CDR3 here is CASSSVGAQNSPLHF. The DNA of the CDR3 is TGCGCCAGCAGCTCTGTTGGGGCCCAGAATTCACCCCTCCACTTT.

The chain carries TRBV9 and TRBJ2-2; TRBD1 matches 7 bases. The CDR3 spans 16 residues. Germline CDR1 SGDLS, CDR2 YYNGEE. The V gene end was trimmed by 2 bases and the J gene end by 3 bases; junction bases not matched to a gene: 7. The CDR3 reads CASSVTGTAYTGELFF. CDR3 in DNA: TGTGCCAGCAGCGTTACCGGGACAGCTTACACCGGGGAGCTGTTTTTT.

This sequence joins TRBV5-1 and TRBJ2-3, with D possibly TRBD1 on 5 matching bases. This CDR3 is 14 amino acids long. The germline CDR1 and CDR2 sequences are SGHRS and YFSETQ. Between the trimmed V and J ends, which lost 1 base and 0 bases, there was a span of 6 bases. The CDR3 is CASSLQGSTDTQYF. The CDR3 coding sequence is TGCGCCAGCAGCTTGCAGGGAAGCACAGATACGCAGTATTTT.

As for this clone: Sequence at one end of the junction differs from germline and may be a read error. The J gene is TRBJ2-5, the V gene TRBV5-1; the match to TRBD2 covers 8 bases. The CDR3 sequence is 16 residues long. Germline lookup yields CDR1 SGHRS and CDR2 YFSETQ. The CDR3 reads CASSLISGGPEETQYF. In DNA, the CDR3 is TGCGCCAGCAGCCTGATAAGCGGGGGTCCAGAGGAGACACAGTACTTC.

The chain combines TRBV3-1 (or the pseudogene TRBV3-2) with TRBJ2-3, with TRBD2 matching over 10 bases. CDR3 length: 19 amino acids. V lost 4 bases, J lost 4 bases, and 17 bases stayed unmatched. Germline CDR1 and CDR2: LGHDT and YNNKEL (reference sequence). CDR3 loop: CASSRTPHSAGGLSDTQYF. CDR3 nucleotide sequence: TGTGCCAGCAGCCGCACGCCACATTCAGCGGGGGGGTTATCAGATACGCAGTATTTT.

The sample holds one count of this clone. The chain combines TRBV5-4 with TRBJ2-1; no definite D call. Trimming cost V 0 bases and J 4 bases, with 8 bases left between them. From germline, CDR1 is SGHNT and CDR2 YYREEE (reference sequence). This CDR3 region has 14 residues. The CDR3 DNA reads as TGTGCCAGCAGCTTGGGCGGAGTATACAATGAGCAGTTCTTC. As protein: CASSLGGVYNEQFF.

V usage is TRBV7-2 and J usage is TRBJ1-1, with 7 bases that match TRBD1. Germline V gene lookup returns CDR1 SGHTA and CDR2 FQGNSA. The CDR3 is 14 residues long. V shed 7 bases, J shed 3 bases, and the junction held 8 bases outside the gene matches. The CDR3: CASILGTAYTEAFF. DNA for the CDR3: TGTGCCAGCATCCTAGGGACAGCGTACACTGAAGCTTTCTTT.

V and J are TRBV28 and TRBJ2-7, with D unresolved. With 4 bases removed from V and 2 bases from J, the gap between germline ends came to 12 bases. Germline-derived CDR1 and CDR2 are MDHEN and SYDVKM. This CDR3 is built from 14 residues. The CDR3 nucleotides are TGTGCCAGCAGTTCTAACGTATCACCCTACGAGCAGTACGTC. Translating gives CASSSNVSPYEQYV.

The V and J genes are TRBV5-6 and TRBJ1-1; no firm D call. This CDR3 comprises 15 residues. The germline V gene has CDR1 SGHDT and CDR2 YYEEEE. V lost 1 base to trimming and J lost 4 bases, with 14 bases between them. CDR3 coding DNA: TGTGCCAGCAGCTTGTACAAAGCGGGGTCCACTGAAGCTTTCTTT. It yields the protein CASSLYKAGSTEAFF.

The gene calls are TRBV19 and TRBJ1-5; a weak D match, TRBD1 (6 bases). The V end was cut by 5 bases, the J end by 3 bases, with 11 bases between. The CDR3 loop spans 14 amino acids. Germline V gene sequence: CDR1 LNHDA, CDR2 SQIVND (reference sequence). CDR3 protein: CASSHGQSNQPQHF. The CDR3 DNA is TGTGCCAGTAGTCACGGACAGTCCAATCAGCCCCAGCATTTT.

This chain connects TRBV7-9 to TRBJ2-3; a weak D match, TRBD1 (5 bases). Germline assignment: CDR1 SEHNR and CDR2 FQNEAQ (reference sequence). This CDR3 has 16 amino acids. Deletions cut 6 bases from V and 0 bases from J, with 16 bases between. The CDR3 sequence is CASSYLRAGSTDTQYF. The CDR3 DNA is TGTGCCAGCAGTTACCTAAGGGCAGGGAGCACAGATACGCAGTATTTT.

This chain uses TRBV4-2 with TRBJ2-3; TRBD1 aligns across 8 bases. After removal of 4 bases from V and 5 bases from J, the junction contained 8 bases not matched to a gene. The CDR3 spans 15 residues. Germline CDR1 LGHNA, CDR2 YNFKEQ. Here the CDR3 reads CASSPGTGRVDTQYF. CDR3 in DNA: TGTGCCAGCAGCCCTGGGACAGGCAGGGTAGATACGCAGTATTTT.

The chain has TRBV7-9 and TRBJ2-7; no clear D gene. This CDR3 spans 14 amino acids. Germline CDR1 is SEHNR and CDR2 is FQNEAQ (reference sequence). Trimming left V 2 bases short and J 0 bases short, with 8 bases between. The CDR3: CASSLTQDSYEQYV. The CDR3 DNA reads as TGTGCCAGCAGCTTAACTCAGGACTCCTACGAGCAGTACGTC.

V gene TRBV7-2 combines with J gene TRBJ2-5; the match to TRBD2 covers 7 bases. V gave up 6 bases and J gave up 2 bases; unmatched junction bases: 3. This CDR3 is 13 amino acids long. The germline V gene encodes CDR1 SGHTA and CDR2 FQGNSA. The CDR3 coding sequence is TGTGCCAGCAGGAGCGGGGCGCAAGAGACCCAGTACTTC. This encodes CASRSGAQETQYF.

In this sample, this clone turned up a few times. The chain employs TRBV25-1 and TRBJ2-1; 7 positions match TRBD1. Germline V gene lookup returns CDR1 MGHDK and CDR2 SYGVNS. This CDR3 contains 15 residues. The V and J ends lost 2 bases and 3 bases, in that order; junction bases with no gene match: 4. CDR3 region: CASSEEGARYNEQFF. CDR3 coding DNA: TGTGCCAGCAGTGAAGAGGGGGCGCGCTACAATGAGCAGTTCTTC.

This chain links TRBV2 with TRBJ1-2, with D maybe TRBD1 (5 bases). This CDR3 contains 14 residues. Germline CDR1 is SNHLY and CDR2 is FYNNEI. Trimming removed 1 base at V and 6 bases at J, with 12 bases between. The CDR3 is CASSEGRGVDGYTF. CDR3 DNA sequence: TGTGCCAGCAGTGAAGGGCGGGGGGTGGATGGCTACACCTTC.

This clone is classed as medium-sized. This chain connects TRBV4-3 to TRBJ1-2, with D unresolved. The V gene lost 1 base and the J gene lost 7 bases, with 22 bases spanning the gap. The CDR3 has 17 amino acids. The germline V gene has CDR1 LGHNA and CDR2 YSLEER. As DNA, the CDR3 is TGCGCCAGCAGCCAAGTCTTAGGGCGGGAAGGCTTCGCTGGCTACACCTTC. This codes for CASSQVLGREGFAGYTF.

V and J are TRBV24-1 and TRBJ2-1, with D possibly matching TRBD1 (6 bases). Germline lookup yields CDR1 KGHDR and CDR2 SFDVKD. V was pared by 4 bases and J by 10 bases, with 25 bases between. The length of the CDR3 is 17 residues. CDR3 sequence (DNA): TGTGCCACCAGTGAGCCCACAGGGAAGGGTTCCGGACGGGAGCAGTTCTTC. Translation: CATSEPTGKGSGREQFF.

This clone appeared once. The CDR3, as DNA: TGTGCCAGCAGCCAAGTGACAGTGCTTCCAGATACGCAGTATTTT. It is translated as CASSQVTVLPDTQYF. The rearrangement joins TRBV14 to TRBJ2-3, with D perhaps matching TRBD1 (5 bases). The V gene lost 1 base and the J gene lost 4 bases, with 12 bases spanning the gap. The CDR3 loop spans 15 amino acids. CDR1 and CDR2 (germline): SGHDN, FVKESK.

The chain is built from TRBV7-9 and TRBJ1-2, with 8 nucleotides matching TRBD1. There are 14 residues in the CDR3. CDR1 and CDR2 from the germline V gene are SEHNR and FQNEAQ (reference sequence). J lost 8 bases, V lost 4 bases, and 9 bases had no gene match. The CDR3 DNA reads as TGTGCCAGCAGCTCCCAACAGGGGGAGGGGGGCTACACCTTC. It specifies CASSSQQGEGGYTF.

This clone appeared once. The chain links TRBV18 to TRBJ2-3; no clear D gene. CDR3 length equals 14 residues. Per the germline V gene, CDR1 is KGHSH and CDR2 is LQKENI. Trimming left V 2 bases short and J 2 bases short, with 8 bases between. The CDR3 bases are TGTGCCAGCTCACCAACGGTTGACACAGATACGCAGTATTTT. Its protein is CASSPTVDTDTQYF. Based on the CDR3 plus reference TRBV18 and TRBJ2-3, the full variable domain is NAGVMQNPRHLVRRRGQEARLRCSPMKGHSHVYWYRQLPEEGLKFMVYLQKENIIDESGMPKERFSAEFPKEGPSILRIQQVVRGDSAAYFCASSPTVDTDTQYFGPGTRLTVL.

As for this clone: An end of the junction differs from the germline gene, which may be a read error. The chain employs TRBV10-1 and TRBJ2-2; D remains ambiguous. Germline CDR1 and CDR2: WNHNN and SYGVQD (reference sequence). This CDR3 contains 12 residues. CDR3 sequence reads: CASSFNTEELFF. As DNA, the CDR3 is TGCGCCAGCAGTTTTAACACCGAGGAGCTGTTTTTT.

This rearrangement joins TRBV15 to TRBJ2-2; 9 nucleotides align to TRBD1. The CDR3 runs 18 residues. The V gene's germline CDR1 is LNHNV and CDR2 YYDKDF (reference sequence). V shed 3 bases, J shed 7 bases, and the junction held 15 bases outside the gene matches. Here the CDR3 reads CATSSLAFPGQGSGELFF. Written as DNA, the CDR3 is TGTGCCACCAGCAGCCTAGCCTTTCCGGGACAGGGTAGCGGGGAGCTGTTTTTT. Variable domain in full (rest from reference TRBV15 and TRBJ2-2): DAMVIQNPRYQVTQFGKPVTLSCSQTLNHNVMYWYQQKSSQAPKLLFHYYDKDFNNEADTPDNFQSRRPNTSFCFLDIRSPGLGDTAMYLCATSSLAFPGQGSGELFFGEGSRLTVL.

This chain links TRBV18 with TRBJ1-2, with 7 bases lining up with TRBD1. Germline trimming cut 3 bases from V and 1 base from J; bases unmatched to any gene: 11. CDR1 and CDR2 from the germline V gene are KGHSH and LQKENI. The CDR3 spans 17 residues. This CDR3 is CASSPEQGPGFNYGYTF. DNA for the CDR3: TGTGCCAGCTCACCGGAACAGGGGCCGGGATTTAACTATGGCTACACCTTC. The full variable domain, with the rest looked up from reference TRBV18 and TRBJ1-2, is NAGVMQNPRHLVRRRGQEARLRCSPMKGHSHVYWYRQLPEEGLKFMVYLQKENIIDESGMPKERFSAEFPKEGPSILRIQQVVRGDSAAYFCASSPEQGPGFNYGYTFGSGTRLTVV.

This chain uses TRBV3-1 (or the pseudogene TRBV3-2) with TRBJ2-2, with no clear D. The CDR3 contains 14 residues. Trimming took 6 bases from V and 4 from J, leaving 12 bases between them. Germline assignment: CDR1 LGHDT and CDR2 YNNKEL (reference sequence). The CDR3 DNA follows: TGTGCCAGCAGAAAACGTGGGCCCACCGGGGAGCTGTTTTTT. It specifies CASRKRGPTGELFF.

The genes are TRBV5-6 and TRBJ2-3, with 12 bases that match TRBD2. There are 15 residues in the CDR3. In germline, CDR1 is SGHDT, CDR2 YYEEEE. Losses at the gene ends were 6 bases for V and 3 bases for J; bases not matched to a gene: 5. CDR3 nucleotide sequence: TGTGCCAGCAACCAACTAGCGGGGGGAACAGATACGCAGTATTTT. Its protein is CASNQLAGGTDTQYF.

This clone is a singleton in its sample. The J gene is TRBJ2-6, the V gene TRBV24-1; D remains ambiguous. The CDR3 spans 16 residues. CDR1 and CDR2 (germline): KGHDR, SFDVKD. Trimming took off 9 bases at V and 1 base at J, with 15 bases between the two ends. Here the CDR3 DNA reads TGTGCCACCTCCCCCCCTTTCGGGTCTGGGGCCAACGTCCTGACTTTC. The encoded protein is CATSPPFGSGANVLTF.

This clone was seen more than once but under ten times. This sequence joins TRBV14 and TRBJ1-6; D remains unclear. From germline, CDR1 is SGHDN and CDR2 FVKESK. This CDR3 is built from 13 residues. V lost 2 bases and J lost 6, with 5 bases in between. The CDR3 DNA follows: TGTGCCAGCAGCCAAATCAGTAATTCACCCCTCCACTTT. It specifies CASSQISNSPLHF.

The V call is TRBV30, the J call TRBJ1-6; a weak D match, TRBD1 (6 bases). There are 19 residues in the CDR3. The V and J ends lost 0 bases and 2 bases respectively, with 20 bases between them. Germline V gene data show CDR1 as GTSNPN and CDR2 as SVGIG (reference sequence). The CDR3 DNA sequence: TGTGCCTGGAGTGTAAGGGGATGGGGGCGACTCACCTATAATTCACCCCTCCACTTT. Protein product: CAWSVRGWGRLTYNSPLHF.

This clone has just one count. This chain uses TRBV25-1 with TRBJ2-5, with TRBD1 matching 7 bases. The CDR3 is 15 amino acids. Per germline, CDR1 MGHDK and CDR2 SYGVNS. With 5 bases clipped from V and 5 bases from J, the junction kept 11 bases outside the gene matches. CDR3 nucleotide sequence: TGTGCCAGCAGTTCCCCCAGGGGGTGGTCCGAGACCCAGTACTTC. This translates into CASSSPRGWSETQYF. The full variable domain, rest sourced from reference TRBV25-1 and TRBJ2-5, is EADIYQTPRYLVIGTGKKITLECSQTMGHDKMYWYQQDPGMELHLIHYSYGVNSTEKGDLSSESTVSRIRTEHFPLTLESARPSHTSQYLCASSSPRGWSETQYFGPGTRLLVL.

The V and J genes are TRBV6-2 or TRBV6-3 and TRBJ1-1; D ambiguous. V lost 2 bases and J lost 1, with 5 bases in between. The germline V gene has CDR1 MNHEY and CDR2 SVGEGT. This CDR3 is 13 amino acids long. CDR3 in amino acids: CASSYTENTEAFF. CDR3 in DNA: TGTGCCAGCAGTTACACAGAGAACACTGAAGCTTTCTTT.